This T cell receptor (beta chain) was documented in a study of cytomegalovirus exposure and HLA in healthy donors (dated by TCRdb to about 2017). Broadly, across the study: In an earlier analysis of 587 of the donors, roughly 300 Gb of sequence data and approximately 120 million unique TCR beta sequences from 180 million or so T cells were reported. The T cell repertoires of about 700 subjects were profiled by immunosequencing and related to cytomegalovirus serostatus. An early release covering 550 to 650 HLA-typed donors comprised roughly 300 gigabases of sequencing data and approximately 80 million unique TCR sequences. The study aimed to test whether signatures of past pathogen exposure could be identified by cataloging public T cell receptors. High-throughput TCR immunosequencing, statistical association of individual TCRs with disease status, and machine learning were combined to predict cytomegalovirus infection status. Of the roughly 400 genotyped donors, approximately 83% fell in the genetic ancestry cluster associated with self-reported Caucasian donors. An earlier analysis of 587 of the donors applied high-throughput TCR beta sequencing to assess whether each TCR beta V gene segment acted as functional or pseudogenic. Donor age, sex, ethnicity and CMV serostatus were compiled alongside the repertoire data. The number of donors typed differed by locus, with 629-630 for A, B, C, DRB1 and DQB1, around 520 for DQA1, about 610 for DPA1, and some 440 for DPB1. A later analysis re-examined previously published TCR beta repertoires from several hundred donors and added high-resolution HLA genotyping to investigate patterns of TCR occurrence. In the later analysis, no new phenotypic data were used to find candidate immune exposures; instead, reliance was placed on TCR beta sequences and their occurrence across donors. Genome-wide SNP genotypes for about 60% of the roughly 670 donors were used in a later genetic analysis, which treated that subset as a discovery cohort. Every repertoire in the discovery cohort had been generated on one and the same sequencing platform. Both class I and class II loci were covered by HLA typing, at four-digit resolution. In addition to the first cohort of 650 to 800 subjects, a separate validation cohort of about 120 different subjects was used. Among roughly 400 genotyped donors of the cohort, an average of about 240,000 unique TCR beta nucleotide sequences was sequenced per donor, of which roughly 17% were non-productive. A few DR-DQ haplotypes were handled as single units for association and clustering because linkage in the cohort was strong.

About this clone itself: There is no known antigen for this receptor.

The cohort was made up of around 720 healthy bone marrow donors. Cohort members were all nominally healthy when sampled, although unrecorded immune exposures were likely present. The donor tested CMV seronegative, placing the donor among the 350 to 400 seronegative members of the cohort. A peripheral blood sample was provided by each donor, and peripheral blood mononuclear cells were used for TCR beta sequencing. The Qiagen DNeasy Blood Extraction Kit was used to extract genomic DNA from the blood cell samples. Here V drops 6 bases and J drops 2 bases, and the junction holds 4 bases not matched to any gene. Reading the germline V gene (reference sequence) gives CDR1 MNHEY and CDR2 SMNVEV. The CDR3 runs 15 residues from the cysteine to the phenylalanine. Only the CDR3 part of the read is kept: 45 bases, read in frame from the first base. Beyond this particular receptor, the publication reports: CMV serostatus was the only immune exposure information available for the cohort. A further reported finding was that TCR beta sequences accurately predicted the HLA-A and HLA-B alleles for most subjects in the first cohort. At a false discovery rate of 0.05, a later analysis linked some 18,000 TCR beta sequences to specific HLA alleles. A later analysis reported that several top co-occurrence clusters appeared linked to parvovirus B19, influenza, CMV and Epstein-Barr virus. A later analysis found that HLA-associated TCR beta chains were more clonally expanded and had lower generation probabilities than equally common non-associated chains. Cytomegalovirus status was reported to be diagnosed by the classifier with high specificity and sensitivity in both the original and validation cohorts. In vitro tests confirmed that a few of the cytomegalovirus-associated TCR beta chains recognize cytomegalovirus antigens. Because counts were too low, 15 to 20 rarely observed V segments, including chromosome 9 orphons, were left out of the earlier analysis of several hundred of the donors. In a later analysis, the rate of TCR association differed among HLA loci, with DRB1 alleles having the most associated TCRs and HLA-C alleles having the fewest. The sequencing pipeline was judged likely to have produced a cluster of highly shared sequence variants as a technical artifact. In a later genetic analysis, a missense DCLRE1C variant was associated with V-gene and J-gene trimming of TCR beta chains, and the association was replicated in an independent cohort. Because some donors lacked HLA typing at each locus, the association tests relied only on the typed subset. A later analysis found that most CMV-associated TCR beta chains appeared HLA-restricted, with HLA associations seemingly driven largely by CMV exposure. The presence/absence analyses assumed that sequencing depth was roughly uniform across donors, and that assumption may not be true. While some public TCRs were present in many individuals, most TCR sequences turned up only very rarely across donors. Linkage disequilibrium might explain the correlated functional status among segregating V segments, but an unknown experimental factor could not be ruled out. When HLA alleles, especially DR and DQ, strongly co-occurred, attributing TCR associations to individual alleles was difficult. In this cohort, only TCR beta chains were sequenced, and detectable features were limited by the absence of alpha or paired-chain data. The authors suggested that the approach could potentially be generalized to other disease states and immunological phenotypes. Compared with the approximately 670-donor mean, donors in an Asian-associated ancestry cluster had fewer N-insertions in productive TCRs, according to a later genetic analysis. The 87-base-pair reads could not distinguish some IMGT-functional V segments, including TRBV6-2 and TRBV6-3, so those segments were excluded. Broadly in line with IMGT annotations, most TCR beta V segments showed up in productive rearrangements about 87% or about 30% of the time in an earlier analysis of several hundred of the donors. A total of fewer than 200 TCR beta chains were listed by the study as associated with cytomegalovirus.

Library preparation was by the immunoSEQ multiplex PCR assay. The multiplex PCR relied on a mix of 60 forward primers for TCR Vbeta segments and 13 reverse primers for TCR Jbeta segments. The CDR3 region of rearranged TCR beta genes was amplified from genomic DNA by a multiplex PCR assay. The amplified TCR beta libraries were sequenced on the Illumina HiSeq System as 87-base-pair reads. The original pipeline was this. A later analysis counted approximately 74 million unique TCR beta chains across the 550 to 750 repertoires, and around 9.9 million of these chains were shared by at least two donors. To remove PCR and sequencing errors, raw reads were error-corrected and collapsed into unique sequences using a nearest-neighbor algorithm that merged closely related sequences. V, D and J gene segments were assigned by aligning CDR3 sequences to IMGT reference sequences. For a sequence to be retained, a match of at least six nucleotides to both a V gene segment and a J gene segment was required. Rearrangements were classified as productive when the CDR3 lacked stop codons and remained in frame with V and J, and all other rearrangements were classified as non-productive. CDR3 was defined according to IMGT convention as the region running from the second conserved V-encoded cysteine to the conserved J-encoded phenylalanine. The earlier analysis of 550 to 650 of the donors excluded any sequence lacking an unambiguous match to a single V gene segment. In an earlier analysis of 587 of the donors, V segments were called functional above 56.7% productive rearrangements and were called segregating when the between-donor standard deviation exceeded 5%. A statistical classification framework was developed to diagnose cytomegalovirus status using the catalog of TCR beta chain sequences. A later analysis assigned V and J genes by comparing TCR nucleotide sequences with IMGT/GENE-DB human TR gene sequences. In a later analysis, CDR3 sequences and most-parsimonious VDJ recombination scenarios were assigned using the TCRdist pipeline. In a later analysis, every TCR beta chain was defined by the combination of its CDR3 amino acid sequence and its V-gene family, and reads without a unique V-gene family were dropped. A later analysis removed 600 or so highly shared, low-generation-probability nucleotide sequences to deal with suspected cross-contamination and a sequencing artifact. In a later analysis, a clonal expansion index was calculated for each public chain from normalized within-repertoire ranks of inferred template counts. In a later analysis, generation probabilities were computed using a VDJ recombination model fitted to out-of-frame rearrangements, and the results were checked against IGoR. Hypergeometric tests were used in a later analysis to score TCR-TCR, TCR-HLA and TCR-CMV co-occurrence, with a repertoire-size bias correction applied to the TCR pairs. False discovery rates were estimated in a later analysis by permuting HLA or CMV assignments 20 times. In a later analysis, co-occurring TCRs were grouped with DBSCAN, and TCRdist sequence similarity was added when clustering was performed within HLA-allele-positive subsets. Repertoires with fewer than 30,000 or more than 120,000 public chains, plus five repertoires with anomalous nucleotide sharing, were excluded from co-occurrence clustering. Sourced from immuneACCESS, this table was stored by TCRdb with only in-frame sequences that have V and J called. A share of the clones is absent; for the studies checked, an unresolved V gene accounts for under half, and the remainder has no known explanation. From that table come the V and J calls and clone size; the DNA was used to work out D and trimming. In this sample's table one finds around 100,000 clones. The ten biggest clones cover around 3.4% of the sample.

The source material was PBMCs. This chain is built from TRBV27 and TRBJ1-5; TRBD1 aligns with 10 central bases. The clonotype originates from a woman aged 25 to 45 in good health and CMV-seronegative. Here is the DNA: TGTGCCAGCAGGGACAGGGGGTTTGGCAATCAGCCCCAGCATTTT. Its amino acids are CASRDRGFGNQPQHF.